These T cell receptor beta chains were read from a single sample in a study of OX40 agonist ivuxolimab in advanced cancers. Clones were read by immunoSEQ multiplex PCR, and TCRdb kept only the in-frame ones, dropping some. The sample consists of roughly 75,000 clones, approximately 91% of them appearing once. The source material was CD4+ or CD8+ T cells sorted from blood, sampled in a trial of the OX40 agonist ivuxolimab. The receptors stem from an adult with an advanced solid tumor such as melanoma, head and neck, liver or kidney cancer. Both conserved end residues are part of each CDR3. Each record gives: D gene, clone size, V gene, J gene, CDR3 DNA, CDR3 protein. A D gene is named only where the DNA matches it firmly. The listing skips clone size in some rows; elsewhere it reads once, few, many or a size class.

.	once	TRBV27	TRBJ1-5	TGTGCCAGCAGTTTTGGTGCAGGACAGCCCCAGCATTTT	CASSFGAGQPQHF
TRBD1	few	TRBV6-1	TRBJ2-7	TGTGCCAGCAGTGCGACAGGGGAAGGCGAGCAGTACTTC	CASSATGEGEQYF
TRBD1	.	TRBV29-1	TRBJ1-1	TGCAGCGTGGCCGCGACAGGGTGGGACACTGAAGCTTTCTTT	CSVAATGWDTEAFF
.	.	TRBV5-1	TRBJ1-2	TGCGCCAGCAGCTTCGAGAACTATGGCTACACCTTC	CASSFENYGYTF
.	.	TRBV10-3	TRBJ2-7	TGTGCCATCAGTACAGTGACCTACGAGCAGTACTTC	CAISTVTYEQYF
TRBD2	.	TRBV7-2	TRBJ2-7	TGTGCCAGCAGCTTAGTACTAGCGGGCTCACCCTACGAGCAGTACTTC	CASSLVLAGSPYEQYF
TRBD2	few	TRBV9	TRBJ2-3	TGTGCCAGCAGCGCCCGGGAGGGTGTTAGCACAGATACGCAGTATTTT	CASSAREGVSTDTQYF
.	.	TRBV5-5	TRBJ1-2	TGTGCCAGCAGCTTGGACAGCTATGGCTACACCTTC	CASSLDSYGYTF
.	.	TRBV9	TRBJ2-2	TGTGCCAGCAGCGACGGCAGCCCACATAACACCGGGGAGCTGTTTTTT	CASSDGSPHNTGELFF
TRBD2	once	TRBV28	TRBJ2-7	TGTGCCAGCAGGGTACGGGGAGGGTACGAGCAGTACTTC	CASRVRGGYEQYF
TRBD1	.	TRBV28	TRBJ1-2	TGTGCCATTTCGGGACAGGGTCATGGCTACACCTTC	CAISGQGHGYTF
.	.	TRBV21-1	TRBJ1-2	TGTGCCAGCAGCAATCAGGAGGGTGTGGGCTACACCTTC	CASSNQEGVGYTF
TRBD1	.	TRBV5-1	TRBJ2-3	TGCGCCAGCAGCCCCCGACCGGGACAGGGCACAGATACGCAGTATTTT	CASSPRPGQGTDTQYF
.	.	TRBV5-5	TRBJ2-7	TGTGCCAGCAGCCAGGGCCAGGGCGGGTACGAGCAGTACTTC	CASSQGQGGYEQYF
.	.	TRBV4-1	TRBJ2-1	TGCGCCAGCGCACTAGGCGGCAATGAGCAGTTCTTC	CASALGGNEQFF
.	few	TRBV7-9	TRBJ1-2	TGTGCCAGCAGCTTAGCGGGGTTGAACTATGGCTACACCTTC	CASSLAGLNYGYTF
TRBD2	.	TRBV29-1	TRBJ2-7	TGCAGCGTTCGAAGCGGGAACCACTACGAGCAGTACTTC	CSVRSGNHYEQYF
.	.	TRBV12-5	TRBJ2-2	TGTGCTAGTGTGTACTCGAACACCGGGGAGCTGTTTTTT	CASVYSNTGELFF
TRBD1	few	TRBV11-3	TRBJ2-7	TGTGCCAGCAGCCCACCTCTGGGACAGGGCTACGAGCAGTACTTC	CASSPPLGQGYEQYF
.	.	TRBV16	TRBJ2-5	TGTGCCAGCAGCCGGCGGGTGGAGACCCAGTACTTC	CASSRRVETQYF
TRBD1	.	TRBV5-1	TRBJ1-1	TGCGCCAGCAGCTATGACAGGGGCCGGTTGGACACTGAAGCTTTCTTT	CASSYDRGRLDTEAFF
TRBD1	.	TRBV6-5	TRBJ1-5	TGTGCCAGCAGCCCGGGACAGGGGAATCAGCCCCAGCATTTT	CASSPGQGNQPQHF
TRBD1	.	TRBV15	TRBJ2-7	TGTGCCACCAGCAGCCGGGACAGTACCTACGAGCAGTACTTC	CATSSRDSTYEQYF
TRBD2	.	TRBV11-3	TRBJ2-7	TGTGCCAGCAGCACAGAAGGACTAGCCTACGAGCAGTACTTC	CASSTEGLAYEQYF
.	.	TRBV6-5	TRBJ2-1	TGTGCCAGCAGTTACTCGAGGGGCAATGAGCAGTTCTTC	CASSYSRGNEQFF
TRBD2	.	TRBV12-5	TRBJ2-7	TGTGCTAGTGTTCCGACGGGAGGGGATTACGAGCAGTACTTC	CASVPTGGDYEQYF
.	.	TRBV27	TRBJ2-3	TGTGCCAGCAGGGAGCTAGGCACAGATACGCAGTATTTT	CASRELGTDTQYF
.	.	TRBV5-1	TRBJ2-3	TGCGCCAGCAGCTTGGACGGGCCAAGCACAGATACGCAGTATTTT	CASSLDGPSTDTQYF
.	.	TRBV7-2	TRBJ2-1	TGTGCCAGCAGCTTAGAGGAGGGCGTATCCTACAATGAGCAGTTCTTC	CASSLEEGVSYNEQFF
.	.	TRBV5-1	TRBJ2-2	TGCGCCAGCAGCGGGGTTGGGGAGCTGTTTTTT	CASSGVGELFF
.	.	TRBV29-1	TRBJ2-7	TGCAGCGTTGAAGATCAATGGTCCTCCTACGAGCAGTACTTC	CSVEDQWSSYEQYF